Presented here are 17 T cell receptor beta chains from one specimen sequenced in a study of regulatory T cells in long-lasting Graves disease. Time point here: newly diagnosed GD, antithyroid drugs for less than 3 months. PBMCs were the source of the RNA used for TCR sequencing. Arm-PCR of CDR3 regions and iRepertoire HTBI primers were the basis on which TCR beta libraries were built. A single record per CDR3 protein comes from TCRdb applying MiXCR to the multiplex PCR reads. The repertoire holds 350,000 to 450,000 distinct CDR3 sequences, with about an eighth as singletons. These data were also reused for a study on T cells in Graves' hyperthyroidism and ophthalmopathy.

The material sequenced was peripheral blood mononuclear cells (PBMCs), taken at new diagnosis, from a patient treated with antithyroid drugs. The source is a young woman with Graves disease.

This clonotype was counted at least ten times. The V gene is TRBV2, the J gene TRBJ1-1; D is unclear. The CDR3 length is 14 residues. Trimming pared 5 bases from V and 5 bases from J, leaving 15 bases between. CDR1 is SNHLY and CDR2 is FYNNEI in the germline V gene. The CDR3 spells CASSTKLYPTEAFF. CDR3 sequence (DNA): TGTGCCAGCAGTACGAAGCTTTACCCTACTGAAGCTTTCTTT.

Ten or more counts support this clonotype. The chain uses TRBV2 and TRBJ2-1, with 9 bases identical to TRBD1. Germline V gene lookup returns CDR1 SNHLY and CDR2 FYNNEI. The V and J ends lost 2 bases and 3 bases, in that order; junction bases with no gene match: 5. This CDR3 region has 16 residues. CDR3 loop: CASSEFGTGYYNEQFF. As DNA, the CDR3 is TGTGCCAGCAGTGAATTTGGGACAGGGTACTACAATGAGCAGTTCTTC. Combining the CDR3 with reference TRBV2 and TRBJ2-1 gives the whole variable domain EPEVTQTPSHQVTQMGQEVILRCVPISNHLYFYWYRQILGQKVEFLVSFYNNEISEKSEIFDDQFSVERPDGSNFTLKIRSTKLEDSAMYFCASSEFGTGYYNEQFFGPGTRLTVL.

The J gene is TRBJ2-4, the V gene TRBV6-2 or TRBV6-3; 11 nucleotides line up with TRBD2. V was clipped by 6 bases and J by 6 bases; unmatched bases: 7. This CDR3 region has 15 residues. Germline V lookup: CDR1 MNHEY, CDR2 SVGEGT. CDR3 DNA: TGTGCCAGCAGCGCCACCGGGACTAGCGGAAACATTCAGTACTTC. Encoded protein: CASSATGTSGNIQYF.

This chain links TRBV9 with TRBJ2-1; D remains ambiguous. CDR3 length equals 14 residues. Trimming cost V 4 bases and J 7 bases, with 15 bases left between them. Germline CDR1 SGDLS, CDR2 YYNGEE. This CDR3 is CASSLSARLNEQFF. CDR3 coding DNA: TGTGCCAGCAGCCTTTCTGCTCGCCTTAATGAGCAGTTCTTC. Using reference TRBV9 and TRBJ2-1 for the parts outside the CDR3, the full variable domain is DSGVTQTPKHLITATGQRVTLRCSPRSGDLSVYWYQQSLDQGLQFLIQYYNGEERAKGNILERFSAQQFPDLHSELNLSSLELGDSALYFCASSLSARLNEQFFGPGTRLTVL.

This chain links TRBV15 with TRBJ2-5; TRBD1 aligns across 8 bases. The V gene end was trimmed by 4 bases and the J gene end by 5 bases; junction bases not matched to a gene: 12. Germline lookup yields CDR1 LNHNV and CDR2 YYDKDF (reference sequence). CDR3 size: 16 residues. The CDR3 loop reads CATSNNARQGWETQYF. The CDR3 DNA follows: TGTGCCACCAGCAACAACGCCAGACAGGGGTGGGAGACCCAGTACTTC.

This clonotype was recorded at least ten times. The chain carries TRBV12-3 or TRBV12-4 and TRBJ1-1, with D perhaps matching TRBD1 (6 bases). This CDR3 contains 13 residues. Trimming removed 0 bases at V and 7 bases at J, with 9 bases between. The CDR3 protein is CASSLAEGVEAFF. CDR3 DNA: TGTGCCAGCAGTTTAGCGGAGGGGGTTGAAGCTTTCTTT.

The sample holds many counts of this clonotype. The chain uses TRBV5-8 and TRBJ1-1; possibly TRBD1 for D (5 bases). Deletions cut 4 bases from V and 0 bases from J, with 10 bases between. The germline gives CDR1 SGHTS, CDR2 YDEGEE. CDR3 length: 14 amino acids. CDR3 in amino acids: CASSKGDLNTEAFF. DNA for the CDR3: TGTGCCAGCAGCAAAGGGGACCTGAACACTGAAGCTTTCTTT.

This clonotype was seen at least ten times. The chain joins TRBV7-8 to TRBJ1-2, with D unresolved. There are 14 residues in the CDR3. V was clipped by 6 bases and J by 8 bases, with 19 bases between them. CDR1 SGHVS and CDR2 FQNEAQ come from the germline V gene. The CDR3 sequence: CASSPDSRSGGYTF. For the CDR3, the DNA is TGTGCCAGCAGTCCTGACTCTCGGTCGGGAGGCTACACCTTC.

This clonotype was detected only a few times. The chain recombines TRBV20-1 with TRBJ2-5; D might be TRBD1 (5 bases). The germline gives CDR1 DFQATT, CDR2 SNEGSKA (reference sequence). The CDR3 loop spans 17 amino acids. The V and J ends lost 3 bases and 1 base respectively, with 21 bases between them. The DNA of the CDR3 is TGCAGTGCTAGGGGTCTACCGCTGGGGCCAATCCAAGAGACCCAGTACTTC. The encoded protein is CSARGLPLGPIQETQYF.

In this sample, this clonotype turned up many times. The chain has TRBV20-1 and TRBJ2-2, with D perhaps matching TRBD1 (7 bases). The germline V gene has CDR1 DFQATT and CDR2 SNEGSKA (reference sequence). CDR3 length: 15 amino acids. V lost 8 bases and J lost 4, with 20 bases in between. The CDR3, as DNA: TGCAGTTGGAGGGAAAGGGGGCATAGCACCGGGGAGCTGTTTTTT. This translates into CSWRERGHSTGELFF.

The sample holds many counts of this clonotype. This sequence joins TRBV28 and TRBJ2-1; 7 bases align to TRBD1. J was trimmed by 6 bases and V by 6 bases; bases with no gene match: 20. The length of the CDR3 is 18 residues. In germline, CDR1 is MDHEN, CDR2 SYDVKM. The CDR3 coding sequence is TGTGCCAGCAGCTGGGCGACAGGGATAGGAAGGAGAGGCAATGAGCAGTTCTTC. As protein: CASSWATGIGRRGNEQFF. Drawing the rest from reference TRBV28 and TRBJ2-1, the complete variable domain is DVKVTQSSRYLVKRTGEKVFLECVQDMDHENMFWYRQDPGLGLRLIYFSYDVKMKEKGDIPEGYSVSREKKERFSLILESASTNQTSMYLCASSWATGIGRRGNEQFFGPGTRLTVL.

The table lists this clonotype with many counts. The chain joins TRBV5-5 to TRBJ1-1; TRBD1 might be the D (5 bases). The V gene's germline CDR1 is SGHKS and CDR2 YYEKEE (reference sequence). Trimming took off 3 bases at V and 4 bases at J, with 10 bases between the two ends. The length of the CDR3 is 13 residues. For the CDR3, the DNA is TGTGCCAGCAGCTCCCTCGGGGGCACTGAAGCTTTCTTT. Encoded protein: CASSSLGGTEAFF.

This clonotype showed up many times. V usage is TRBV3-1 and J usage is TRBJ1-1, with D uncertain. Per the germline V gene, CDR1 is LGHDT and CDR2 is YNNKEL (reference sequence). The CDR3 contains 13 residues. Trimming removed 8 bases at V and 1 base at J, with 11 bases between. CDR3 in DNA: TGTGCCAGCGACAAACGCCCGAACACTGAAGCTTTCTTT. Translation: CASDKRPNTEAFF.

This clonotype was seen at least ten times. The V gene is TRBV20-1, the J gene TRBJ2-7, with unresolved D. Trimming took 0 bases from V and 5 from J, leaving 11 bases between them. Germline CDR1 reads DFQATT; CDR2 reads SNEGSKA (reference sequence). The CDR3 spans 13 residues. The CDR3, as DNA: TGCAGTGCTAGAGATCCCACGTACGACGAGCAGTACTTC. Residues: CSARDPTYDEQYF.

This clonotype has only a few counts. This chain uses TRBV6-1 with TRBJ2-5, with D maybe TRBD2 (5 bases). This CDR3 is 13 amino acids long. CDR1 is MNHNS and CDR2 is SASEGT in the germline V gene. V lost 5 bases and J 7 bases, leaving 14 bases between the germline ends. The CDR3 region has the DNA TGTGCCAGCAGTACCTTGGAGGTCACGACCCAGTACTTC. This gives the protein CASSTLEVTTQYF.

This clonotype was counted many times. The genes are TRBV6-1 and TRBJ2-2; TRBD2 is a possible D gene (6 bases). Germline V gene data show CDR1 as MNHNS and CDR2 as SASEGT. The V end lost 6 bases, the J end lost 0 bases, and 11 bases lay between the germline ends. This CDR3 spans 15 amino acids. CDR3 protein: CASSIWGANTGELFF. The CDR3 DNA sequence: TGTGCCAGCAGCATTTGGGGGGCGAACACCGGGGAGCTGTTTTTT.

This clonotype has a count of ten or more. The chain combines TRBV3-1 with TRBJ1-1; the D is unclear. From germline, CDR1 is LGHDT and CDR2 YNNKEL (reference sequence). The CDR3 covers 14 residues. V dropped 2 bases and J dropped 4 bases, with 11 bases sitting between them. The CDR3 protein is CASSQSWTSTEAFF. The DNA for the CDR3 is TGTGCCAGCAGCCAATCGTGGACTTCCACTGAAGCTTTCTTT. Full variable domain (rest looked up from reference TRBV3-1 and TRBJ1-1): DTAVSQTPKYLVTQMGNDKSIKCEQNLGHDTMYWYKQDSKKFLKIMFSYNNKELIINETVPNRFSPKSPDKAHLNLHINSLELGDSAVYFCASSQSWTSTEAFFGQGTRLTVV.